This TCR beta chain was identified in a study of OX40 agonist ivuxolimab in advanced cancers. Assay used: immunoSEQ multiplex PCR; TCRdb lists only in-frame clones, some missing. The sample includes about 45,000 clones, under 95% of them seen just once. CDR3 length: 18 residues. CDR1 and CDR2 (germline): SNHLY, FYNNEI. V gave up 3 bases and J gave up 5 bases; unmatched junction bases: 15. The sequence was collected from an adult with an advanced solid tumor such as melanoma, head and neck, liver or kidney cancer. The genes are TRBV2 and TRBJ1-1; TRBD1 matches 10 bases. The sequences come from CD4+ or CD8+ T cells sorted from blood, collected in a trial of the OX40 agonist ivuxolimab. For the CDR3, the DNA is TGTGCCAGCAGTGATCGCGCGGGACAGGGGCCCGCGCGTACTGAAGCTTTCTTT. Encoded protein: CASSDRAGQGPARTEAFF.